Reported below is one TCR beta chain. Its antigen remains unidentified. These data originate in a study of regulatory dendritic cells for organ transplantation. The assay was immunoSEQ multiplex PCR, and TCRdb's table has in-frame clones only and misses some. The repertoire holds about 10,000 clones, with 50% to 70% as singletons. Germline V gene lookup returns CDR1 SGHRS and CDR2 YFSETQ. The CDR3 loop spans 18 amino acids. The V segment lost 4 bases and the J segment 0 bases; nucleotides outside the gene matches: 15. Sorted subsets were CFSE-labeled and cultured 4 to 6 days with allogeneic dendritic cells.

Source material: naive CD4+ T cells from blood cultured with dendritic cells. As for subset: CD45RA+ naive T cells. The gene calls are TRBV5-1 and TRBJ1-2; 7 nucleotides match TRBD1. This clonotype was sampled from a human donor in good health. The CDR3 loop is CASSPIVGRGTANYGYTF. The CDR3 DNA reads TGCGCCAGCAGCCCGATCGTGGGCAGGGGGACGGCTAACTATGGCTACACCTTC.